A selection of T cell receptor beta chains follows, all from one sample in a study of vaccination and CD4 T cells after COVID-19. These TCRs are of unknown antigen specificity. TCRdb re-called the PCR reads with MiXCR, one entry per CDR3 protein. The repertoire includes about 20,000 distinct CDR3 sequences, approximately 50% of them detected once, and 16% sits in the top ten. Material for sequencing was CD4+ T cells from blood, cultured in vitro. The receptors here all came from a human donor who had recovered from COVID-19. The CDR3 runs from the conserved cysteine through the conserved F or W. Each record gives: V gene, J gene, D gene, clone size, CDR3 protein, CDR3 DNA. The D gene is left open where the match is weak. For some rows the clone size is stated as once, few or many, or as a class when expanded; others skip it.

V gene: TRBV6-2/TRBV6-3; J gene: TRBJ2-7; D gene: TRBD2; clone size: few; CDR3 protein: CASSTGLAGGGFYEQYF; CDR3 DNA: TGTGCCAGCAGTACCGGACTAGCGGGAGGGGGGTTCTACGAGCAGTACTTC
V gene: TRBV12-3/TRBV12-4; J gene: TRBJ1-1; D gene: TRBD1; clone size: -; CDR3 protein: CASSPRTGGSEAFF; CDR3 DNA: TGTGCCAGCAGTCCACGGACAGGGGGATCTGAAGCTTTCTTT
V gene: TRBV6-5; J gene: TRBJ1-5; D gene: -; clone size: few; CDR3 protein: CASSYGLGVGSNQPQHF; CDR3 DNA: TGTGCCAGCAGTTACGGTTTAGGGGTAGGAAGCAATCAGCCCCAGCATTTT
V gene: TRBV7-9; J gene: TRBJ2-7; D gene: TRBD1; clone size: -; CDR3 protein: CASSPVVAGQGYYEQYF; CDR3 DNA: TGTGCCAGCAGCCCGGTGGTGGCGGGACAGGGGTACTACGAGCAGTACTTC
V gene: TRBV6-1; J gene: TRBJ2-1; D gene: -; clone size: -; CDR3 protein: CASTGFSYNEQFF; CDR3 DNA: TGTGCCAGCACAGGGTTCTCCTACAATGAGCAGTTCTTC
V gene: TRBV6-1; J gene: TRBJ2-7; D gene: TRBD1; clone size: -; CDR3 protein: CASSDPGQGIYEQYF; CDR3 DNA: TGTGCCAGCAGTGACCCGGGACAGGGAATCTACGAGCAGTACTTC
V gene: TRBV14; J gene: TRBJ1-5; D gene: -; clone size: -; CDR3 protein: CASSLSGGSNQPQHF; CDR3 DNA: TGTGCCAGCAGCCTGAGTGGGGGGAGCAATCAGCCCCAGCATTTT
V gene: TRBV7-4; J gene: TRBJ2-2; D gene: -; clone size: -; CDR3 protein: CASSVAPQGANTGELFF; CDR3 DNA: TGTGCCAGCAGCGTAGCTCCACAGGGCGCGAACACCGGGGAGCTGTTTTTT
V gene: TRBV7-2; J gene: TRBJ2-7; D gene: TRBD1; clone size: few; CDR3 protein: CASRWDRVNEQYF; CDR3 DNA: TGTGCCAGCAGGTGGGACAGGGTTAACGAGCAGTACTTC
V gene: TRBV28; J gene: TRBJ1-5; D gene: -; clone size: -; CDR3 protein: CASRGTTNQPQHF; CDR3 DNA: TGTGCCAGCAGAGGGACAACGAATCAGCCCCAGCATTTT
V gene: TRBV7-6; J gene: TRBJ2-5; D gene: -; clone size: -; CDR3 protein: CASSLVASQETQYF; CDR3 DNA: TGTGCCAGCAGCTTAGTGGCCAGCCAAGAGACCCAGTACTTC
V gene: TRBV24-1; J gene: TRBJ2-1; D gene: -; clone size: few; CDR3 protein: CATSDPVRPYNEQFF; CDR3 DNA: TGTGCCACCAGTGACCCAGTCCGCCCCTACAATGAGCAGTTCTTC
V gene: TRBV12-3/TRBV12-4; J gene: TRBJ2-5; D gene: -; clone size: few; CDR3 protein: CASSLYSRVEETQYF; CDR3 DNA: TGTGCCAGCAGTTTATACAGCAGAGTTGAAGAGACCCAGTACTTC
V gene: TRBV6-4; J gene: TRBJ2-2; D gene: TRBD2; clone size: -; CDR3 protein: CASSVLADTGELFF; CDR3 DNA: TGTGCCAGCAGTGTCCTAGCGGACACCGGGGAGCTGTTTTTT
V gene: TRBV12-3/TRBV12-4; J gene: TRBJ2-2; D gene: -; clone size: -; CDR3 protein: CASSLGEVGELFF; CDR3 DNA: TGTGCCAGCAGTTTAGGGGAGGTCGGGGAGCTGTTTTTT
V gene: TRBV7-2; J gene: TRBJ2-3; D gene: TRBD2; clone size: few; CDR3 protein: CASSLDLNSGGASDTQYF; CDR3 DNA: TGTGCCAGCAGCTTAGATCTCAATAGCGGGGGGGCCTCAGATACGCAGTATTTT
V gene: TRBV19; J gene: TRBJ2-2; D gene: TRBD1; clone size: -; CDR3 protein: CASSILGQGVNTGELFF; CDR3 DNA: TGTGCCAGTAGTATACTGGGACAGGGGGTCAACACCGGGGAGCTGTTTTTT
V gene: TRBV3-1; J gene: TRBJ1-5; D gene: -; clone size: -; CDR3 protein: CASSQDPWEPQHF; CDR3 DNA: TGTGCCAGCAGCCAAGACCCCTGGGAGCCCCAGCATTTT
V gene: TRBV19; J gene: TRBJ2-1; D gene: TRBD2; clone size: few; CDR3 protein: CASSRPSGYNEQFF; CDR3 DNA: TGTGCCAGTAGTCGCCCTAGCGGGTACAATGAGCAGTTCTTC
V gene: TRBV28; J gene: TRBJ2-2; D gene: -; clone size: -; CDR3 protein: CASSQGAAGELFF; CDR3 DNA: TGTGCCAGCAGCCAGGGTGCGGCCGGGGAGCTGTTTTTT
V gene: TRBV6-1; J gene: TRBJ2-7; D gene: -; clone size: -; CDR3 protein: CASNVRDYEQYF; CDR3 DNA: TGTGCCAGCAACGTGAGGGACTACGAGCAGTACTTC
V gene: TRBV10-3; J gene: TRBJ2-7; D gene: TRBD2; clone size: few; CDR3 protein: CATGTSGSIEQYF; CDR3 DNA: TGTGCCACCGGGACTAGCGGGAGCATTGAGCAGTACTTC
V gene: TRBV2; J gene: TRBJ1-2; D gene: TRBD1; clone size: -; CDR3 protein: CASRNRGLSYGYTF; CDR3 DNA: TGTGCCAGCAGGAACAGGGGATTGAGTTATGGCTACACCTTC
V gene: TRBV7-9; J gene: TRBJ2-7; D gene: -; clone size: -; CDR3 protein: CASSPGYEQYF; CDR3 DNA: TGTGCCAGCAGCCCAGGGTACGAGCAGTACTTC
V gene: TRBV27; J gene: TRBJ1-1; D gene: -; clone size: -; CDR3 protein: CASSLFTGSNTEAFF; CDR3 DNA: TGTGCCAGCAGTTTATTTACAGGGTCGAACACTGAAGCTTTCTTT
V gene: TRBV6-2/TRBV6-3; J gene: TRBJ2-5; D gene: -; clone size: -; CDR3 protein: CASMRIGGDRETQYF; CDR3 DNA: TGTGCCAGCATGAGGATAGGGGGGGACCGGGAGACCCAGTACTTC
V gene: TRBV7-9; J gene: TRBJ1-1; D gene: -; clone size: -; CDR3 protein: CASSLGGHTNSDLNTEAFF; CDR3 DNA: TGTGCCAGCAGCTTAGGGGGACACACCAACTCCGACTTGAACACTGAAGCTTTCTTT
V gene: TRBV2; J gene: TRBJ2-7; D gene: -; clone size: -; CDR3 protein: CASSGTGTPWEQYF; CDR3 DNA: TGTGCCAGCAGTGGAACAGGGACGCCTTGGGAGCAGTACTTC
V gene: TRBV28; J gene: TRBJ1-6; D gene: TRBD1; clone size: few; CDR3 protein: CASSRPTGGTNSPLHF; CDR3 DNA: TGTGCCAGCAGCCGCCCCACAGGGGGCACGAATTCACCCCTCCACTTT
V gene: TRBV6-5; J gene: TRBJ2-5; D gene: -; clone size: -; CDR3 protein: CASSYMGLGTQYF; CDR3 DNA: TGTGCCAGCAGTTACATGGGTCTAGGGACCCAGTACTTC
V gene: TRBV12-3/TRBV12-4; J gene: TRBJ1-1; D gene: TRBD1; clone size: -; CDR3 protein: CASSTGTANTEAFF; CDR3 DNA: TGTGCCAGCAGTACCGGGACAGCGAACACTGAAGCTTTCTTT
V gene: TRBV18; J gene: TRBJ2-1; D gene: -; clone size: -; CDR3 protein: CASSPLPRDNEQFF; CDR3 DNA: TGTGCCAGCTCACCACTTCCTAGGGACAATGAGCAGTTCTTC
V gene: TRBV15; J gene: TRBJ1-5; D gene: -; clone size: -; CDR3 protein: CATSRAQSGSNQPQHF; CDR3 DNA: TGTGCCACCAGCAGGGCCCAGAGTGGTAGCAATCAGCCCCAGCATTTT
V gene: TRBV7-2; J gene: TRBJ2-3; D gene: TRBD2; clone size: -; CDR3 protein: CASSLAVRDYTDTQYF; CDR3 DNA: TGTGCCAGCAGCTTAGCCGTCAGGGACTACACAGATACGCAGTATTTT
V gene: TRBV5-1; J gene: TRBJ2-7; D gene: TRBD1; clone size: -; CDR3 protein: CASSFRDSYEQYF; CDR3 DNA: TGCGCCAGCAGCTTCCGGGACAGCTACGAGCAGTACTTC
V gene: TRBV7-8; J gene: TRBJ2-1; D gene: TRBD1; clone size: -; CDR3 protein: CASSLGLDRSKFF; CDR3 DNA: TGTGCCAGCAGCTTGGGTCTGGACAGGTCTAAGTTCTTC